This TCR beta chain stems from a study of CD8 T cells in Susac syndrome. The RNA input was roughly 0.45 to 1 ug, and it was reverse transcribed with random hexamers. From the immunoSEQ multiplex PCR reads, TCRdb called clonotypes with MiXCR, one entry per CDR3 protein. The sample includes approximately 140,000 distinct CDR3 sequences, approximately 95% of them seen just once. This CDR3 has 13 amino acids. Germline assignment: CDR1 MNHEY and CDR2 SMNVEV (reference sequence). The V and J ends lost 5 bases and 7 bases, in that order; junction bases with no gene match: 6. The gene calls are TRBV27 and TRBJ1-2; TRBD1 aligns across 8 bases. The sequence was collected from a human donor in good health. Sequenced material: CD8+ T cells from PBMCs. As DNA, the CDR3 is TGTGCCAGCAGTCTACGGACAGGGTCTGGCTACACCTTC. This sequence encodes CASSLRTGSGYTF.